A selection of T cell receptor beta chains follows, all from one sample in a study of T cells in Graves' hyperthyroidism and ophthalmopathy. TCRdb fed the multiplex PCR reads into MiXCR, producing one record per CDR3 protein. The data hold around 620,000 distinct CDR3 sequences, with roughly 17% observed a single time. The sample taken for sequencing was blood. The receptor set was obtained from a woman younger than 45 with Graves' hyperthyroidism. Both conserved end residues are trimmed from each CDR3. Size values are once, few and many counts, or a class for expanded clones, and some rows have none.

cdr3_aa: ATSDPGTEQF
clone_size: few
v_call: TRBV24-1
j_call: TRBJ2-1

cdr3_aa: ASSLYRTSGANEQF
clone_size: many
v_call: TRBV7-8
j_call: TRBJ2-1

cdr3_aa: ASSLVRGDDIQY
clone_size: many
v_call: TRBV27
j_call: TRBJ2-4

cdr3_aa: ATGHSSGQGYNEQF
clone_size: .
v_call: TRBV24-1
j_call: TRBJ2-1

cdr3_aa: ASTPHNYGYT
clone_size: few
v_call: TRBV28
j_call: TRBJ1-2

cdr3_aa: ASSCGGGELF
clone_size: .
v_call: TRBV2
j_call: TRBJ2-2

cdr3_aa: ASSLVGGSGIQY
clone_size: .
v_call: TRBV7-2
j_call: TRBJ2-4

cdr3_aa: ASSQDQSTDTQY
clone_size: few
v_call: TRBV4-1
j_call: TRBJ2-3

cdr3_aa: ASSFSGGGAYNEQF
clone_size: many
v_call: TRBV7-2
j_call: TRBJ2-1

cdr3_aa: ASSLGRRDRRTDTQY
clone_size: many
v_call: TRBV12-3/TRBV12-4
j_call: TRBJ2-3

cdr3_aa: ASSTTSARTDTQY
clone_size: few
v_call: TRBV6-1
j_call: TRBJ2-3

cdr3_aa: ASSPRTGGYEQY
clone_size: many
v_call: TRBV27
j_call: TRBJ2-7

cdr3_aa: TSSLVGSDDYNEQF
clone_size: few
v_call: TRBV5-6
j_call: TRBJ2-1

cdr3_aa: ASSLGRTFQETQY
clone_size: .
v_call: TRBV5-6
j_call: TRBJ2-5

cdr3_aa: ASSSLGGAEAF
clone_size: many
v_call: TRBV6-1
j_call: TRBJ1-1

cdr3_aa: ASSYGASGSYEQY
clone_size: many
v_call: TRBV6-2/TRBV6-3
j_call: TRBJ2-7

cdr3_aa: ASSLRVLNQPQH
clone_size: few
v_call: TRBV6-2/TRBV6-3
j_call: TRBJ1-5

cdr3_aa: ASTKDRAASTDTQY
clone_size: many
v_call: TRBV28
j_call: TRBJ2-3

cdr3_aa: ASSQGRSYQETQY
clone_size: .
v_call: TRBV3-1
j_call: TRBJ2-5

cdr3_aa: ASHRDRMNTEAF
clone_size: many
v_call: TRBV5-1
j_call: TRBJ1-1

cdr3_aa: ASTTSTDTQY
clone_size: few
v_call: TRBV6-1
j_call: TRBJ2-3

cdr3_aa: ASRLTPTGELF
clone_size: many
v_call: TRBV12-3/TRBV12-4
j_call: TRBJ2-2

cdr3_aa: ASSLYLVGSYGNTIY
clone_size: few
v_call: TRBV28
j_call: TRBJ1-3

cdr3_aa: SVYGLAGYNEQF
clone_size: .
v_call: TRBV29-1
j_call: TRBJ2-1

cdr3_aa: ASSAGQGRMNTEAF
clone_size: .
v_call: TRBV5-8
j_call: TRBJ1-1

cdr3_aa: ASSLIGEDRQPQH
clone_size: many
v_call: TRBV28
j_call: TRBJ1-5

cdr3_aa: ASRRQGAIGGYT
clone_size: many
v_call: TRBV28
j_call: TRBJ1-2

cdr3_aa: ASRLDRVGYYNSPLH
clone_size: many
v_call: TRBV27
j_call: TRBJ1-6

cdr3_aa: ASSLRESGNTIY
clone_size: few
v_call: TRBV12-3/TRBV12-4
j_call: TRBJ1-3

cdr3_aa: ASSSRKSYNEQF
clone_size: many
v_call: TRBV7-9
j_call: TRBJ2-1

cdr3_aa: ASSSRDRGRFTDTQY
clone_size: .
v_call: TRBV7-9
j_call: TRBJ2-3

cdr3_aa: ASSRSQGRTETQY
clone_size: .
v_call: TRBV7-2
j_call: TRBJ2-5

cdr3_aa: SARDPQREIGSEQY
clone_size: many
v_call: TRBV20-1
j_call: TRBJ2-7

cdr3_aa: AITPGHQRGAEAF
clone_size: many
v_call: TRBV10-3
j_call: TRBJ1-1

cdr3_aa: ASSLLGSSYEQS
clone_size: once
v_call: TRBV28
j_call: TRBJ2-7

cdr3_aa: ASSPGTNYEQY
clone_size: many
v_call: TRBV5-1
j_call: TRBJ2-7

cdr3_aa: ASSDEGDTQY
clone_size: .
v_call: TRBV6-4
j_call: TRBJ2-3

cdr3_aa: ASSSNTVGQETQY
clone_size: many
v_call: TRBV27
j_call: TRBJ2-5

cdr3_aa: ASSPPAAGEAF
clone_size: few
v_call: TRBV4-2
j_call: TRBJ1-1

cdr3_aa: SVDDRVDPLSAF
clone_size: few
v_call: TRBV29-1
j_call: TRBJ1-1

cdr3_aa: ASIGLQGSYGNTIY
clone_size: .
v_call: TRBV2
j_call: TRBJ1-3

cdr3_aa: ASSPSRGDTGGYT
clone_size: many
v_call: TRBV7-3
j_call: TRBJ1-2

cdr3_aa: ASSLQGFGDEQY
clone_size: .
v_call: TRBV28
j_call: TRBJ2-7

cdr3_aa: ASSLGRRQNNEQF
clone_size: many
v_call: TRBV14
j_call: TRBJ2-1

cdr3_aa: ASSVGPFATDTQY
clone_size: many
v_call: TRBV9
j_call: TRBJ2-3

cdr3_aa: ASTSQGYEQY
clone_size: many
v_call: TRBV12-3/TRBV12-4
j_call: TRBJ2-7

cdr3_aa: ASREFLGSPLH
clone_size: few
v_call: TRBV27
j_call: TRBJ1-6

cdr3_aa: ASSLVRGGVHSGANVLT
clone_size: .
v_call: TRBV27
j_call: TRBJ2-6